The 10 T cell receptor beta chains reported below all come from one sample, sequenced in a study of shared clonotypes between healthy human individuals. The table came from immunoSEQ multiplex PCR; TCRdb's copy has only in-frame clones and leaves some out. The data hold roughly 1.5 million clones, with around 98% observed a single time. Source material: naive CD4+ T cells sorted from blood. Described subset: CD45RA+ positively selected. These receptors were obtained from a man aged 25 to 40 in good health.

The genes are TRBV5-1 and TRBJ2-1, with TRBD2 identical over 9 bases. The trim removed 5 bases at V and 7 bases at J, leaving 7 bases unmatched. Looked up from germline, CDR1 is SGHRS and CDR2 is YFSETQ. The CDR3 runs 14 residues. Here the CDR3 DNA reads TGCGCCAGCAGGCCGGCGGGAGGGCCGAATGAGCAGTTCTTC. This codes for CASRPAGGPNEQFF.

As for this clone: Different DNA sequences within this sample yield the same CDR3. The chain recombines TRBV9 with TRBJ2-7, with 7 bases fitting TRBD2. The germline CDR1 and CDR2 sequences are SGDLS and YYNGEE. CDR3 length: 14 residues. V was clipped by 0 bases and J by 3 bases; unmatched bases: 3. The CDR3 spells CASSVAGGGYEQYF. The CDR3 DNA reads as TGTGCCAGCAGCGTAGCCGGCGGGGGCTACGAGCAGTACTTC.

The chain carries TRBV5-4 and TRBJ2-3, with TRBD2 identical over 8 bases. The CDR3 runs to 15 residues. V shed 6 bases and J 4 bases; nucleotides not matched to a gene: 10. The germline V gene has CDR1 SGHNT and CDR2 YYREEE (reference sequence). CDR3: CASIPGGRLADTQYF. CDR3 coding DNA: TGTGCCAGCATCCCTGGCGGGAGGCTCGCAGATACGCAGTATTTT.

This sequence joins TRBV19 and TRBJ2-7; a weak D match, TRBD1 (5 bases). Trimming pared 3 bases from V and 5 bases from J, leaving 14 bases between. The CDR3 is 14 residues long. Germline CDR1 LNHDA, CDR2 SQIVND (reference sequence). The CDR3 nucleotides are TGTGCCAGTAGTATCACCAGCCAGGGTGACGAGCAGTACTTC. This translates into CASSITSQGDEQYF.

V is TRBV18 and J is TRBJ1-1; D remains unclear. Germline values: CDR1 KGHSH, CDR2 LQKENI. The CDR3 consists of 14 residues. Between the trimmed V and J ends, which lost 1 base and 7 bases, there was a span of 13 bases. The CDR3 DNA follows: TGTGCCAGCTCACCACTCGGGCGGGGAGGTGAAGCTTTCTTT. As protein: CASSPLGRGGEAFF.

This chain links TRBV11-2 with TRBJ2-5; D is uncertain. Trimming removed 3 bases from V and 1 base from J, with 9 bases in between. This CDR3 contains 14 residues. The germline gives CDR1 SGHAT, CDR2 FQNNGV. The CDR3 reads CASSFRWTQETQYF. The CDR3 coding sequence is TGTGCCAGCAGCTTTCGGTGGACCCAAGAGACCCAGTACTTC.

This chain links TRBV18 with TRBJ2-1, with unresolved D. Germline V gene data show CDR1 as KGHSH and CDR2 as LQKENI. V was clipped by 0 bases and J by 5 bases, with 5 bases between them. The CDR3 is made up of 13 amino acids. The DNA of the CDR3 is TGTGCCAGCTCACCACCGAACAACAATGAGCAGTTCTTC. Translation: CASSPPNNNEQFF.

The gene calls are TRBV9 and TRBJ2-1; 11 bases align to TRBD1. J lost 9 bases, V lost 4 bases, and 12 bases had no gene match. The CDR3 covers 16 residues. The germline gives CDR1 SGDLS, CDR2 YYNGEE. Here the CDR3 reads CASSLRIGTGGVEQFF. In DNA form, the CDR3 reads TGTGCCAGCAGCTTACGGATCGGGACAGGGGGTGTTGAGCAGTTCTTC.

CDR3 DNA sequence: TGTGCCAGCACCAAAGCCGGGACTAGCCTTTACAATGAGCAGTTCTTC. Protein product: CASTKAGTSLYNEQFF. The gene calls are TRBV5-4 and TRBJ2-1, with 9 bases matching TRBD2. The CDR3 loop spans 16 amino acids. Per the germline V gene, CDR1 is SGHNT and CDR2 is YYREEE (reference sequence). The junction had 11 bases not matched to a gene; V was cut back by 6 bases and J by 4 bases. Filled out from reference TRBV5-4 and TRBJ2-1, the complete variable domain reads ETGVTQSPTHLIKTRGQQVTLRCSSQSGHNTVSWYQQALGQGPQFIFQYYREEENGRGNFPPRFSGLQFPNYSSELNVNALELDDSALYLCASTKAGTSLYNEQFFGPGTRLTVL.

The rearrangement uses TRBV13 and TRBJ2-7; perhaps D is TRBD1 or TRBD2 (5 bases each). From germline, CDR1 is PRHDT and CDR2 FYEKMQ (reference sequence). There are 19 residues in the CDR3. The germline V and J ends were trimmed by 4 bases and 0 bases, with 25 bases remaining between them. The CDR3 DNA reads TGTGCCAGCAGCTCTCGACGCCGGGTTCGGGGCGTTGACTCCTACGAGCAGTACTTC. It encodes CASSSRRRVRGVDSYEQYF.